The 17 T cell receptor beta chains in this list originate from one sample, sequenced in a study of cytomegalovirus exposure and HLA in healthy donors. Vbeta (60) and Jbeta (13) primers were used in the PCR. The table came from immunoSEQ multiplex PCR; TCRdb's copy has only in-frame clones and leaves some out. Of 80,000 to 100,000 clones in the sample, 65% to 80% were seen once. The sample consisted of PBMCs. The receptors shown here come from a woman aged 18-29 years in good health and CMV-seropositive.

The chain combines TRBV6-1 with TRBJ1-3; 7 bases are shared with TRBD1. This CDR3 comprises 13 residues. With V trimmed by 9 bases and J by 2 bases, 4 bases remained unmatched. Germline V gene sequence: CDR1 MNHNS, CDR2 SASEGT. CDR3 protein: CASVDRAGNTIYF. DNA of the CDR3: TGTGCCAGTGTTGACAGGGCTGGAAACACCATATATTTT.

This clone was counted only a few times. CDR3 nucleotide sequence: TGCAGCGTTATACAGGGATATGGCTACACCTTC. Translated, it gives CSVIQGYGYTF. This chain uses TRBV29-1 with TRBJ1-2, with a tentative D call TRBD1 (6 bases). CDR1 SQVTM and CDR2 ANQGSEA come from the germline V gene. This CDR3 has 11 residues. The V end was cut by 5 bases, the J end by 5 bases, with 9 bases between.

The genes are TRBV7-2 and TRBJ1-4; 7 bases are shared with TRBD1. The CDR3 contains 16 residues. The trim removed 3 bases at V and 2 bases at J, leaving 6 bases unmatched. Germline V gives CDR1 SGHTA, CDR2 FQGNSA. This CDR3 is CASSFASGGTNEKLFF. DNA of the CDR3: TGTGCCAGCAGCTTCGCCTCAGGGGGTACTAATGAAAAACTGTTTTTT.

The chain links TRBV9 to TRBJ2-5; D possibly corresponds to TRBD1 (7 bases). V lost 5 bases and J 5 bases, leaving 16 bases between the germline ends. Germline V gene sequence: CDR1 SGDLS, CDR2 YYNGEE. The CDR3 contains 14 residues. The CDR3 DNA follows: TGTGCCAGCAGTGAGACAGGGAGGAGGGAGACCCAGTACTTC. Protein sequence: CASSETGRRETQYF.

Regarding this clone: At one end the junction does not follow the germline gene, possibly because of a read error. This chain links TRBV30 with TRBJ1-1, with TRBD1 as a possible D gene (5 bases). This CDR3 has 12 residues. CDR1 GTSNPN and CDR2 SVGIG come from the germline V gene (reference sequence). CDR3 residues: CAWGVGDTEAFF. CDR3 sequence (DNA): TGTGCCTGGGGTGTAGGGGACACTGAAGCTTTCTTT.

J is TRBJ1-3 and V is TRBV7-9; 8 nucleotides line up with TRBD1. The CDR3 extends over 13 amino acids. Looked up from germline, CDR1 is SEHNR and CDR2 is FQNEAQ (reference sequence). Unmatched junction bases numbered 4, after V lost 8 bases and J lost 4 bases. In DNA, the CDR3 is TGTGCCAGCCGACAGGGGTCCGGAAACACCATATATTTT. Its protein is CASRQGSGNTIYF. Drawing the rest from reference TRBV7-9 and TRBJ1-3, the complete variable domain is DTGVSQNPRHKITKRGQNVTFRCDPISEHNRLYWYRQTLGQGPEFLTYFQNEAQLEKSRLLSDRFSAERPKGSFSTLEIQRTEQGDSAMYLCASRQGSGNTIYFGEGSWLTVV.

The chain employs TRBV7-2 and TRBJ2-7; D is unresolved. Germline CDR1 and CDR2: SGHTA and FQGNSA. V was clipped by 2 bases and J by 4 bases, with 9 bases between them. This CDR3 spans 13 amino acids. The CDR3 DNA reads TGTGCCAGCAGCTTAAGACTTTCATACGAGCAGTACTTC. It is translated as CASSLRLSYEQYF.

V and J are TRBV28 and TRBJ1-5, with TRBD1 as a possible D gene (6 bases). V was clipped by 2 bases and J by 4 bases, with 9 bases between them. The length of the CDR3 is 14 residues. CDR1 is MDHEN and CDR2 is SYDVKM in the germline V gene. The CDR3 protein is CASSLDQGNQPQHF. The CDR3, as DNA: TGTGCCAGCAGTTTAGATCAGGGGAATCAGCCCCAGCATTTT.

This clone came up once. CDR3 DNA sequence: TGTGCCAGCTGTGGCGGGAGCTTGGACGAGCAGTACTTC. It encodes CASCGGSLDEQYF. The rearrangement uses TRBV6-1 and TRBJ2-7; 7 nucleotides line up with TRBD2. Germline CDR1 MNHNS, CDR2 SASEGT. The CDR3 has 13 residues. After removal of 8 bases from V and 5 bases from J, the junction contained 9 bases not matched to a gene.

The V and J genes are TRBV2 and TRBJ1-4, with 8 positions matching TRBD1. V was clipped by 4 bases and J by 3 bases; unmatched bases: 10. The CDR3 contains 17 residues. Per the germline V gene, CDR1 is SNHLY and CDR2 is FYNNEI. CDR3 sequence reads: CASSGTRGRGANEKLFF. CDR3 bases: TGTGCCAGCAGTGGCACCAGGGGGCGCGGGGCTAATGAAAAACTGTTTTTT.

This chain's CDR3 is CASSSPGQVAYEQYF. The CDR3, as DNA: TGTGCCAGCAGCTCCCCGGGACAGGTCGCCTACGAGCAGTACTTC. J is TRBJ2-7 and V is TRBV12-1; the D call in the table, TRBD1, was not verified against the DNA. TRBV12-1 corresponds to a pseudogene. The CDR3 has 15 residues.

The chain links TRBV5-1 to TRBJ2-1, with D perhaps matching TRBD2 (6 bases). V lost 4 bases to trimming and J lost 8 bases, with 16 bases between them. Germline V gene data show CDR1 as SGHRS and CDR2 as YFSETQ. The CDR3 spans 14 residues. CDR3 loop: CASSPHSGADEQFF. The CDR3 bases are TGCGCCAGCAGCCCACATAGCGGAGCCGATGAGCAGTTCTTC.

The rearrangement joins TRBV25-1 to TRBJ1-2, with D perhaps TRBD1 (5 bases). Germline loops: CDR1 MGHDK, CDR2 SYGVNS. The V end lost 1 base, the J end lost 3 bases, and 9 bases lay between the germline ends. CDR3 size: 14 residues. The CDR3 reads CASSEWGRDYGYTF. For the CDR3, the DNA is TGTGCCAGCAGTGAATGGGGGAGGGACTATGGCTACACCTTC.

The V call is TRBV27, the J call TRBJ2-7, with D perhaps TRBD1 (6 bases). V lost 0 bases, J lost 6 bases, and 21 bases lay in between. CDR3 length equals 17 residues. CDR1 and CDR2 (germline): MNHEY, SMNVEV (reference sequence). This CDR3 reads CASSLSFNGGRGSEQYF. The CDR3 nucleotides read TGTGCCAGCAGTTTATCGTTTAATGGCGGCAGGGGAAGCGAGCAGTACTTC.

The rearrangement joins TRBV5-4 to TRBJ2-3; no firm D call. The CDR3 length is 14 residues. Germline-derived CDR1 and CDR2 are SGHNT and YYREEE (reference sequence). Trimming shortened V by 2 bases and J by 2 bases, and 9 bases separated the two germline ends. The CDR3 sequence is CASSFGVNTDTQYF. CDR3 sequence (DNA): TGTGCCAGCAGCTTCGGAGTTAACACAGATACGCAGTATTTT.

This clone was observed a single time. The chain employs TRBV4-2 and TRBJ2-1; 11 bases map to TRBD2. The CDR3 consists of 15 residues. With V trimmed by 4 bases and J by 3 bases, 2 bases remained unmatched. CDR1 LGHNA and CDR2 YNFKEQ come from the germline V gene. The CDR3 sequence is CASSPGTSGYNEQFF. The CDR3 DNA reads as TGTGCCAGCAGCCCCGGGACTAGCGGCTACAATGAGCAGTTCTTC.

V gene TRBV6-5 combines with J gene TRBJ2-1; a weak D match, TRBD1 (6 bases). V lost 6 bases to trimming and J lost 9 bases, with 18 bases between them. This CDR3 has 14 amino acids. Germline V gives CDR1 MNHEY, CDR2 SVGAGI. CDR3 in amino acids: CASSLNEGDSEQFF. Written as DNA, the CDR3 is TGTGCCAGCAGCCTTAATGAGGGGGATAGTGAGCAGTTCTTC.